This TCR beta chain was retrieved from a study of immune evolution from preneoplasia to lung adenocarcinoma. Study information: HLA loss of heterozygosity: about 7% AIS, roughly 15% MIA, over 30% ADC, none AAH.

Each case's diagnosis was confirmed by two pathologists on H&E. Study-wide findings and caveats: Compared with EGFR-mutant or double wild-type lesions, KRAS-mutant nodules were more clonal.

This clone was observed a few times. The antigen is unknown. Sequencing used immunoSEQ multiplex PCR; TCRdb keeps in-frame clones, though not all of them. The profile shows around 7,500 clones, roughly four fifths of them singletons. CDR1 and CDR2 (germline): SNHLY, FYNNEI. V gave up 4 bases and J gave up 5 bases, with 14 bases separating them. The CDR3 is 15 amino acids. V and J are TRBV2 and TRBJ1-4; the D gene is possibly TRBD1 (5 bases). The source is a donor aged 70 or older with lung adenocarcinoma. Some clones in this sample may be carry-over from other donors' samples. The sequenced sample was FFPE atypical adenomatous hyperplasia tissue from the lung. Subset: atypical adenomatous hyperplasia (AAH), lung preneoplasia. CDR3 protein: CASSGPTRTNEKLFF. CDR3 in DNA: TGTGCCAGCAGTGGCCCTACACGGACAAATGAAAAACTGTTTTTT.